The source of this T cell receptor (beta chain) is a study of blood T cell repertoires in COVID-19. Germline CDR1 reads KGHDR; CDR2 reads SFDVKD. V shed 7 bases and J shed 4 bases, with 10 bases lying between them. There are 13 residues in the CDR3. The assay was immunoSEQ multiplex PCR, and TCRdb's table has in-frame clones only and misses some. This sample has 250,000 to 300,000 clones; around 90% occur once, and the top ten carry 1% to 1.5%. The gene calls are TRBV24-1 and TRBJ1-5; D uncertain. This sequence originates from a human donor in a cohort exposed to, infected with or recovered from COVID-19 (not recorded which). The donor label of this sample is uncertain. Sequencing was carried out using PBMCs or T cells enriched from blood (not recorded which). This CDR3 reads CATSRSGNQPQHF. The CDR3, as DNA: TGTGCCACCAGCCGGTCCGGGAATCAGCCCCAGCATTTT.